Following are 26 T cell receptor beta chains from one sample sequenced in a study of OX40 agonist ivuxolimab in advanced cancers. The assay was immunoSEQ multiplex PCR, and TCRdb's table has in-frame clones only and misses some. The sample consists of about 99,000 clones, more than 95% of them appearing once. This specimen was CD4+ or CD8+ T cells sorted from blood, taken in a trial of the OX40 agonist ivuxolimab. Receptors originate from an adult with an advanced solid tumor such as melanoma, head and neck, liver or kidney cancer.

The genes are TRBV27 and TRBJ2-2; D gene ambiguous. The CDR3 totals 13 residues. Trimming removed 5 bases from V and 4 bases from J, with 8 bases in between. CDR1 and CDR2 (germline): MNHEY, SMNVEV (reference sequence). CDR3 protein: CASSPLVTGELFF. For the CDR3, the DNA is TGTGCCAGCAGTCCTCTAGTCACCGGGGAGCTGTTTTTT.

This clone was found once. The CDR3 protein is CASSAPGGGTDTQYF. In nucleotides, the CDR3 is TGTGCCAGCAGTGCACCAGGGGGAGGCACAGATACGCAGTATTTT. The chain has TRBV2 and TRBJ2-3, with TRBD1 matching over 7 bases. The CDR3 consists of 15 residues. Losses at the gene ends were 4 bases for V and 1 base for J; bases not matched to a gene: 5. Germline V gene sequence: CDR1 SNHLY, CDR2 FYNNEI.

A single count supports this clone. The chain uses TRBV7-9 and TRBJ2-5; the match to TRBD1 covers 9 bases. This CDR3 comprises 15 residues. Germline values: CDR1 SEHNR, CDR2 FQNEAQ (reference sequence). Unmatched junction bases numbered 5, after V lost 4 bases and J lost 2 bases. This CDR3 reads CASSSTGGRQETQYF. The DNA for the CDR3 is TGTGCCAGCAGCTCGACAGGGGGAAGGCAAGAGACCCAGTACTTC.

This chain links TRBV27 with TRBJ2-3, with 9 bases that match TRBD1. This CDR3 region has 15 residues. The V gene end was trimmed by 2 bases and the J gene end by 3 bases; junction bases not matched to a gene: 3. From germline, CDR1 is MNHEY and CDR2 SMNVEV (reference sequence). The CDR3 reads CASSLMTGGTDTQYF. Written as DNA, the CDR3 is TGTGCCAGCAGTTTAATGACAGGGGGAACAGATACGCAGTATTTT.

This sequence joins TRBV15 and TRBJ2-5; D possibly corresponds to TRBD1 (6 bases). Germline V gives CDR1 LNHNV, CDR2 YYDKDF (reference sequence). This CDR3 contains 13 residues. The V end was cut by 6 bases, the J end by 5 bases, with 13 bases between. CDR3 DNA sequence: TGTGCCACCAGGGTGGCAGGGGTCGAGACCCAGTACTTC. As protein: CATRVAGVETQYF.

This clone came up once. The V and J genes are TRBV5-5 and TRBJ2-7; 8 positions match TRBD1. V lost 4 bases to trimming and J lost 3 bases; unmatched junction nucleotides: 9. Germline V CDR1 and CDR2: SGHKS, YYEKEE (reference sequence). This CDR3 has 15 residues. CDR3 sequence reads: CASSQERTGSYEQYF. CDR3 nucleotide sequence: TGTGCCAGCAGCCAAGAGAGGACAGGGAGCTACGAGCAGTACTTC.

The chain joins TRBV4-3 to TRBJ1-3; D unresolved. The germline gives CDR1 LGHNA, CDR2 YSLEER. V lost 0 bases and J 0 bases, leaving 15 bases between the germline ends. The CDR3 runs to 18 residues. The CDR3 DNA sequence: TGCGCCAGCAGCCAAGATTCCCCGGTCTCAAGCTCTGGAAACACCATATATTTT. Translation: CASSQDSPVSSSGNTIYF.

The rearrangement uses TRBV27 and TRBJ1-1; the match to TRBD1 covers 7 bases. The junction had 6 bases not matched to a gene; V was cut back by 6 bases and J by 5 bases. The CDR3 has 13 residues. Germline V gene lookup returns CDR1 MNHEY and CDR2 SMNVEV (reference sequence). The CDR3 sequence is CASRTGWGTEAFF. The CDR3 DNA sequence: TGTGCCAGCAGGACAGGGTGGGGGACTGAAGCTTTCTTT.

V is TRBV5-1 and J is TRBJ1-2, with TRBD1 as a possible D gene (5 bases). V dropped 2 bases and J dropped 5 bases, with 16 bases sitting between them. The CDR3 spans 15 residues. Germline V gene lookup returns CDR1 SGHRS and CDR2 YFSETQ. Written as DNA, the CDR3 is TGCGCCAGCAGCTTCCGGCAGGGAGGGATTTATGGCTACACCTTC. This gives the protein CASSFRQGGIYGYTF.

This chain connects TRBV28 to TRBJ2-1, with D tentatively TRBD1 (6 bases). Trimming shortened V by 5 bases and J by 7 bases, and 15 bases separated the two germline ends. Germline values: CDR1 MDHEN, CDR2 SYDVKM. The CDR3 runs to 14 residues. The CDR3 protein is CASSHDRPLNEQFF. DNA for the CDR3: TGTGCCAGCAGTCACGACAGGCCCTTGAATGAGCAGTTCTTC.

This chain links TRBV21-1 with TRBJ1-6; the table's D call, TRBD1, has no DNA check behind it. TRBV21-1 is annotated as a pseudogene. The CDR3 extends over 15 amino acids. The CDR3 nucleotides read TGTGCCAGCAGCAAAAGGGGGAACGGTAATTCACCCCTCCACTTT. Translation gives CASSKRGNGNSPLHF.

This chain links TRBV27 with TRBJ2-1, with D possibly matching TRBD2 (6 bases). V dropped 0 bases and J dropped 5 bases, with 14 bases sitting between them. This CDR3 spans 16 amino acids. Germline lookup yields CDR1 MNHEY and CDR2 SMNVEV (reference sequence). CDR3 amino acids: CASSLSGLALNNEQFF. In DNA form, the CDR3 reads TGTGCCAGCAGTTTATCTGGCCTAGCGCTGAACAATGAGCAGTTCTTC.

The chain employs TRBV14 and TRBJ2-1; D unresolved. There are 17 residues in the CDR3. Germline CDR1 and CDR2: SGHDN and FVKESK. The ends were cut back, 3 bases at V and 0 bases at J, with 15 bases in the middle. The chain's CDR3 is CASSQGTPTSSYNEQFF. The CDR3 DNA is TGTGCCAGCAGCCAGGGCACACCGACGAGCTCCTACAATGAGCAGTTCTTC.

The rearrangement links TRBV28 to TRBJ2-2; weak D call: TRBD1 (5 bases). V was pared by 5 bases and J by 4 bases, with 14 bases between. Germline CDR1 reads MDHEN; CDR2 reads SYDVKM. This CDR3 region has 15 residues. DNA for the CDR3: TGTGCCAGCAGTCCCACGACAGAACCCACCGGGGAGCTGTTTTTT. Residues: CASSPTTEPTGELFF. Full variable domain (remainder filled in from reference TRBV28 and TRBJ2-2): DVKVTQSSRYLVKRTGEKVFLECVQDMDHENMFWYRQDPGLGLRLIYFSYDVKMKEKGDIPEGYSVSREKKERFSLILESASTNQTSMYLCASSPTTEPTGELFFGEGSRLTVL.

The rearrangement uses TRBV6-1 and TRBJ1-2, with D uncertain. This CDR3 has 13 residues. Germline lookup yields CDR1 MNHNS and CDR2 SASEGT. V dropped 2 bases and J dropped 4 bases, with 8 bases sitting between them. The CDR3 region is CASSEPDGYGYTF. CDR3 sequence (DNA): TGTGCCAGCAGTGAACCGGACGGCTATGGCTACACCTTC.

The chain is built from TRBV19 and TRBJ2-2, with D unresolved. Trimming took off 5 bases at V and 4 bases at J, with 8 bases between the two ends. This CDR3 contains 13 residues. Germline V lookup: CDR1 LNHDA, CDR2 SQIVND (reference sequence). CDR3 amino acids: CASSGVGTGELFF. The CDR3 DNA sequence: TGTGCCAGTAGTGGGGTGGGCACCGGGGAGCTGTTTTTT.

The genes are TRBV7-3 and TRBJ2-7, with 7 bases aligning to TRBD1. CDR3 length: 15 residues. Looked up from germline, CDR1 is SGHTA and CDR2 is FQGTGA. Germline trimming cut 2 bases from V and 0 bases from J; bases unmatched to any gene: 4. DNA for the CDR3: TGTGCCAGCAGCTTAGCTGACAGGGTCTCCTACGAGCAGTACTTC. It translates to CASSLADRVSYEQYF.

The chain links TRBV1 to TRBJ2-7; the DNA was not used to check the table's D call, TRBD1. TRBV1 is reported as a pseudogene. This CDR3 region has 16 residues. The CDR3 loop reads CTSSQDPTGSSYEQYF. The CDR3 DNA reads TGCACCAGCAGCCAAGATCCCACAGGGAGCTCCTACGAGCAGTACTTC.

The chain joins TRBV14 to TRBJ2-7, with D maybe TRBD2 (6 bases). CDR3 length: 13 amino acids. The ends were cut back, 0 bases at V and 10 bases at J, with 13 bases in the middle. CDR1 is SGHDN, CDR2 FVKESK, per germline. In DNA form, the CDR3 reads TGTGCCAGCAGCCAAGAGGGGACTCTCAAACAGTACTTC. Protein product: CASSQEGTLKQYF. Together with reference TRBV14 and TRBJ2-7, the CDR3 gives the full variable domain: EAGVTQFPSHSVIEKGQTVTLRCDPISGHDNLYWYRRVMGKEIKFLLHFVKESKQDESGMPNNRFLAERTGGTYSTLKVQPAELEDSGVYFCASSQEGTLKQYFGPGTRLTVT.

The chain carries TRBV30 and TRBJ2-3; no reliable D call. V gave up 4 bases and J gave up 5 bases, with 4 bases separating them. In germline, CDR1 is GTSNPN, CDR2 SVGIG (reference sequence). This CDR3 region has 10 residues. The CDR3 DNA reads TGTGCCTGGACCCAAGATACGCAGTATTTT. Translating it yields CAWTQDTQYF.

The chain links TRBV6-5 to TRBJ2-2; D may be TRBD1 (6 bases). V lost 7 bases to trimming and J lost 6 bases, with 12 bases between them. The germline V gene encodes CDR1 MNHEY and CDR2 SVGAGI. This CDR3 spans 13 amino acids. CDR3 sequence (DNA): TGTGCCAGCATCATCGAGGGGGCCGGGGAGCTGTTTTTT. Translating gives CASIIEGAGELFF.

The J gene is TRBJ2-1, the V gene TRBV28; 8 positions match TRBD1. The CDR3 extends over 15 amino acids. Germline V gene data show CDR1 as MDHEN and CDR2 as SYDVKM. Trimming took 2 bases from V and 3 from J; bases not matched to a gene: 3. The CDR3 spells CASSLNRGNYNEQFF. The CDR3 coding sequence is TGTGCCAGCAGTTTAAACAGGGGGAACTACAATGAGCAGTTCTTC.

The rearrangement uses TRBV27 and TRBJ2-3; D is perhaps TRBD2 (6 bases). V was trimmed by 5 bases and J by 3 bases, leaving 15 bases between them. The CDR3 sequence is 15 residues long. Germline CDR1 and CDR2: MNHEY and SMNVEV (reference sequence). The DNA for the CDR3 is TGTGCCAGCAGTCCGTGGGGGGTCTCGACAGATACGCAGTATTTT. Translated: CASSPWGVSTDTQYF.

The chain recombines TRBV5-8 with TRBJ2-7; D uncertain. The CDR3 totals 13 residues. The ends were cut back, 0 bases at V and 3 bases at J, with 7 bases in the middle. Germline lookup yields CDR1 SGHTS and CDR2 YDEGEE. The chain's CDR3 is CASSLGVYYEQYF. DNA for the CDR3: TGTGCCAGCAGCTTGGGGGTCTACTACGAGCAGTACTTC.

The chain combines TRBV27 with TRBJ2-5; TRBD2 agrees at 11 bases. The CDR3 length is 16 residues. Germline V gives CDR1 MNHEY, CDR2 SMNVEV (reference sequence). V dropped 6 bases and J dropped 1; count of bases not matched to a gene: 7. This CDR3 reads CASSSLLAGAQETQYF. DNA for the CDR3: TGTGCCAGCAGCTCTTTACTAGCGGGAGCCCAAGAGACCCAGTACTTC.

This chain connects TRBV7-9 to TRBJ2-7; D perhaps matches TRBD1 (5 bases). Trimming pared 1 base from V and 3 bases from J, leaving 10 bases between. Germline lookup yields CDR1 SEHNR and CDR2 FQNEAQ (reference sequence). This CDR3 spans 14 amino acids. This CDR3 is CASSLGPRGYEQYF. The DNA for the CDR3 is TGTGCCAGCAGCTTAGGTCCAAGGGGCTACGAGCAGTACTTC.